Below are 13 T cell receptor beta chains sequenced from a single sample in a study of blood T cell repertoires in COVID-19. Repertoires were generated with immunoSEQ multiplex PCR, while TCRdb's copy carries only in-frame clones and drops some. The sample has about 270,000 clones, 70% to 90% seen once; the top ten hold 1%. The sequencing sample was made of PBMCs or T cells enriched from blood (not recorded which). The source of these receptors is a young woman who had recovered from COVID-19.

The chain's CDR3 is CASSPGEYQETQYF. As DNA, the CDR3 is TGTGCCAGCAGCCCGGGGGAATACCAAGAGACCCAGTACTTC. The chain employs TRBV7-9 and TRBJ2-5; D may be TRBD2 (6 bases). The V and J ends lost 5 bases and 0 bases respectively, with 10 bases between them. Germline CDR1 SEHNR, CDR2 FQNEAQ (reference sequence). The CDR3 spans 14 residues. The entire variable domain, with the rest obtained from reference TRBV7-9 and TRBJ2-5, is as follows: DTGVSQNPRHKITKRGQNVTFRCDPISEHNRLYWYRQTLGQGPEFLTYFQNEAQLEKSRLLSDRFSAERPKGSFSTLEIQRTEQGDSAMYLCASSPGEYQETQYFGPGTRLLVL.

CDR3 coding DNA: TGTGCCAGCAGCGTAGTGGCAGGGTTTGGAAACACTGAAGCTTTCTTT. This codes for CASSVVAGFGNTEAFF. The rearrangement links TRBV9 to TRBJ1-1; TRBD1 is a possible D gene (5 bases). CDR1 and CDR2 from the germline V gene are SGDLS and YYNGEE. V lost 0 bases and J lost 2, with 14 bases in between. The CDR3 has 16 amino acids.

Written as DNA, the CDR3 is TGTGCCAGCAGTTACTCGACGACAGGGTCATACTTC. It specifies CASSYSTTGSYF. The chain employs TRBV6-2 or TRBV6-3 and TRBJ2-7, with 7 nucleotides matching TRBD1. J was trimmed by 13 bases and V by 0 bases; bases with no gene match: 6. Germline CDR1 is MNHEY and CDR2 is SVGEGT. This CDR3 contains 12 residues.

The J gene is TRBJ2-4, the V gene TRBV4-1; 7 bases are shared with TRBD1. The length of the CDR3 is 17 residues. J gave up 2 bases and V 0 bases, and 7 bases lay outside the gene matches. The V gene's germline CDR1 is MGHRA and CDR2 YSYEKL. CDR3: CASSQESTGVTKNIQYF. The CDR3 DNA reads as TGCGCCAGCAGCCAAGAATCCACAGGGGTAACCAAAAACATTCAGTACTTC.

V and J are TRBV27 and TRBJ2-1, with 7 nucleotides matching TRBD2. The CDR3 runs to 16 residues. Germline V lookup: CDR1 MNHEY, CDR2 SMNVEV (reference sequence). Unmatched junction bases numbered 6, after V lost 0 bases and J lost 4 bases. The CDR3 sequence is CASSLSTGGGYNEQFF. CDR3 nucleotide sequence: TGTGCCAGCAGTTTATCCACGGGAGGTGGGTACAATGAGCAGTTCTTC.

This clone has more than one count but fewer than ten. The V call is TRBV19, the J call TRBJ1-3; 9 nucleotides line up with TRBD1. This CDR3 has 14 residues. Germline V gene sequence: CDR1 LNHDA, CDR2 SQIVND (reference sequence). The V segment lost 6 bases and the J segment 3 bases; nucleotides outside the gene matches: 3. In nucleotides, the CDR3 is TGTGCCAGTAGGACAGGGGGAGTTGGAAACACCATATATTTT. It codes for CASRTGGVGNTIYF. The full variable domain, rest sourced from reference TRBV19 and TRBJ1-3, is DGGITQSPKYLFRKEGQNVTLSCEQNLNHDAMYWYRQDPGQGLRLIYYSQIVNDFQKGDIAEGYSVSREKKESFPLTVTSAQKNPTAFYLCASRTGGVGNTIYFGEGSWLTVV.

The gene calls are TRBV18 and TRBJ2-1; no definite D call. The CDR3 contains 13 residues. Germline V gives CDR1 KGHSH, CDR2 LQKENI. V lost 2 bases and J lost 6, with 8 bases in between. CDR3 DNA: TGTGCCAGCTCACCATCGTCCAGCAATGAGCAGTTCTTC. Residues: CASSPSSSNEQFF. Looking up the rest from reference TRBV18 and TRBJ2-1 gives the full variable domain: NAGVMQNPRHLVRRRGQEARLRCSPMKGHSHVYWYRQLPEEGLKFMVYLQKENIIDESGMPKERFSAEFPKEGPSILRIQQVVRGDSAAYFCASSPSSSNEQFFGPGTRLTVL.

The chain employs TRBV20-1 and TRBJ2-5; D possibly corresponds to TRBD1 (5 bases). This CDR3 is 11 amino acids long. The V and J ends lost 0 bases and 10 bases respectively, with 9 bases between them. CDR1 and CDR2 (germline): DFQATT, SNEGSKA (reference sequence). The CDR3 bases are TGCAGTGCTAGAGATTTAGGGGTCCAGTACTTC. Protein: CSARDLGVQYF.

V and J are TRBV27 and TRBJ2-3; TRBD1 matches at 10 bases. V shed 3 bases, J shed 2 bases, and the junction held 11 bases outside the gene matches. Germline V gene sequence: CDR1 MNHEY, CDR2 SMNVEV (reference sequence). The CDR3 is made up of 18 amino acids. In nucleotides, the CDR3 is TGTGCCAGCAGTTTGGGTCCCGGGACAGGGGTGGACACAGATACGCAGTATTTT. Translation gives CASSLGPGTGVDTDTQYF.

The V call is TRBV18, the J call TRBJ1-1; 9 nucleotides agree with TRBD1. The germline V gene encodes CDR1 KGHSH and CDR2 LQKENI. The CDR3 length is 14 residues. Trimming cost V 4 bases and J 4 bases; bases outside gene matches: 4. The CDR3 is CASSRSTGGTEAFF. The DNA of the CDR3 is TGTGCCAGCTCACGGTCGACAGGGGGCACTGAAGCTTTCTTT.

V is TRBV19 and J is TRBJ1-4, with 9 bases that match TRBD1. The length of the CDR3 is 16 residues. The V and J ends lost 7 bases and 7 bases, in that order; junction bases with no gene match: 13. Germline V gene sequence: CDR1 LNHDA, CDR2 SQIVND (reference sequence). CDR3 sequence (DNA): TGTGCCAGTACACCCCGGGACAGGGTTGGAGGTGAAAAACTGTTTTTT. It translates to CASTPRDRVGGEKLFF.

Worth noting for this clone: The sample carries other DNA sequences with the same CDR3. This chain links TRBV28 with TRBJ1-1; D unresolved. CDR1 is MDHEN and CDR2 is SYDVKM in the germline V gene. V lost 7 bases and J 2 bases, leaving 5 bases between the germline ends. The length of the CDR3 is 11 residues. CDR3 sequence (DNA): TGTGCCAGCATTCAAAACACTGAAGCTTTCTTT. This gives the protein CASIQNTEAFF.

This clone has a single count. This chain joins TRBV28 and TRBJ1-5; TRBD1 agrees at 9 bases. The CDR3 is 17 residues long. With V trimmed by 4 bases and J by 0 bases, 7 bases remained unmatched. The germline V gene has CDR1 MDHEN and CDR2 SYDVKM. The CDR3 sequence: CASSSTGGLGSNQPQHF. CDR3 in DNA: TGTGCCAGCAGTTCGACAGGGGGGTTGGGTAGCAATCAGCCCCAGCATTTT.